Detailed here is one TCR beta chain. The data were taken from a study of T cells in Graves' hyperthyroidism and ophthalmopathy. The CDR3 extends over 14 amino acids. J was trimmed by 5 bases and V by 4 bases; bases with no gene match: 6. The V gene's germline CDR1 is ENHRY and CDR2 SYGVKD. TCR beta CDR3 region amplification was performed from RNA transcripts. First-round RT-PCR of the TCR CDR3 relied on the HTBI primer set. In TCRdb, the multiplex PCR reads were re-called with MiXCR into one record per CDR3 protein. Of about 480,000 distinct CDR3 sequences in the sample, roughly an eighth were seen once.

The chain links TRBV10-3 to TRBJ2-7, with 9 nucleotides matching TRBD1. The receptor comes from a woman under 30 with Graves' hyperthyroidism. Sequenced material: blood. The CDR3 nucleotides read TGTGCCATCAGTGGGGACAGGGTCCGTGACGAGCAGTACTTC. It encodes CAISGDRVRDEQYF.